One and the same sample provided the 23 T cell receptor beta chains below, sequenced in a study of regulatory T cells in long-lasting Graves disease. The time point here: newly diagnosed GD, antithyroid drugs for less than 3 months. Extracted PBMC RNA gave rise to the TCR library. Combining iRepertoire HTBI primers with Arm-PCR of CDR3 regions, the authors built TCR beta libraries. TCRdb reprocessed the multiplex PCR reads via MiXCR and lists one record per CDR3 protein. The table has a few hundred thousand distinct CDR3 sequences, around 17% seen once; the top ten hold 25% to 30%. These data were also reused for a study on T cells in Graves' hyperthyroidism and ophthalmopathy.

This specimen consisted of peripheral blood mononuclear cells (PBMCs), obtained at new diagnosis, from a patient treated with antithyroid drugs. The receptor set was obtained from a middle-aged man with Graves disease.

Many counts were recorded for this clonotype. This chain joins TRBV5-4 and TRBJ2-7; D may be TRBD2 (6 bases). Between the trimmed V and J ends, which lost 1 base and 2 bases, there was a span of 10 bases. Germline-derived CDR1 and CDR2 are SGHNT and YYREEE (reference sequence). This CDR3 region has 14 residues. CDR3 coding DNA: TGTGCCAGCAGCTTGAACCGGGAGACCTACGAGCAGTACTTC. Amino acid sequence: CASSLNRETYEQYF.

This clonotype was seen once. The V gene is TRBV20-1, the J gene TRBJ2-3, with D hard to call. The V gene's germline CDR1 is DFQATT and CDR2 SNEGSKA (reference sequence). V was cut by 3 bases and J by 6 bases, with 19 bases left in between. CDR3 size: 15 residues. The CDR3 region has the DNA TGCAGTGCTAGGACACCGATTTTTTTAACCGATACGCAGTATTTT. The encoded protein is CSARTPIFLTDTQYF.

This clonotype was seen a handful of times. A much larger clone lies one base from this, so it may be a read error. No conserved phenylalanine or tryptophan is present at the end of the CDR3, so a read error is the likely explanation. The V and J genes are TRBV30 and TRBJ2-5; 7 nucleotides line up with TRBD2. Germline V gene sequence: CDR1 GTSNPN, CDR2 SVGIG (reference sequence). J was trimmed by 4 bases and V by 2 bases; bases with no gene match: 10. This CDR3 region has 15 residues. The CDR3 sequence is CAWSWSGVTGETQYS. In DNA, the CDR3 is TGTGCCTGGAGTTGGAGCGGGGTCACAGGAGAGACCCAGTACTCC.

Many counts were recorded for this clonotype. The V gene is TRBV11-3, the J gene TRBJ2-2; D uncertain. V lost 1 base and J 9 bases, leaving 9 bases between the germline ends. The CDR3 is made up of 13 amino acids. The germline gives CDR1 SGHNT, CDR2 YENEEA. The CDR3 reads CASSLGRARELFF. The DNA of the CDR3 is TGTGCCAGCAGCTTAGGCCGGGCTCGGGAGCTGTTTTTT.

This clonotype was found many times. J is TRBJ2-5 and V is TRBV2; 12 bases map to TRBD1. The CDR3 totals 15 residues. The trim removed 6 bases at V and 1 base at J, leaving 3 bases unmatched. CDR1 and CDR2 (germline): SNHLY, FYNNEI. CDR3 region: CASRRDRGPQETQYF. CDR3 DNA: TGTGCCAGCAGGAGGGACAGGGGGCCCCAAGAGACCCAGTACTTC.

This clonotype has a count of ten or more. The chain employs TRBV2 and TRBJ1-1; TRBD1 might be the D (6 bases). V dropped 4 bases and J dropped 4 bases, with 16 bases sitting between them. Per germline, CDR1 SNHLY and CDR2 FYNNEI. CDR3 length equals 15 residues. The CDR3 nucleotides read TGTGCCAGCAGTGTAGGGGGGAACCGAGGCACTGAAGCTTTCTTT. Its translation is CASSVGGNRGTEAFF. The full variable domain, completed using reference TRBV2 and TRBJ1-1, is EPEVTQTPSHQVTQMGQEVILRCVPISNHLYFYWYRQILGQKVEFLVSFYNNEISEKSEIFDDQFSVERPDGSNFTLKIRSTKLEDSAMYFCASSVGGNRGTEAFFGQGTRLTVV.

Turning to this clonotype: A read error may account for a junction end that differs from germline. The V and J genes are TRBV7-3 and TRBJ2-1; possible D gene TRBD1, 6 bases. Germline values: CDR1 SGHTA, CDR2 FQGTGA. The length of the CDR3 is 12 residues. The CDR3 bases are TGTGTCAGCAGCCGAACAGGGAATGAGCAGTTCTTC. It specifies CVSSRTGNEQFF.

This clonotype was seen many times. This chain joins TRBV7-6 and TRBJ2-3; TRBD1 is a possible D gene (6 bases). Trimming stripped 5 bases from V and 2 bases from J, with 14 bases between. Germline V CDR1 and CDR2: SGHVS, FNYEAQ. This CDR3 is built from 15 residues. CDR3 in amino acids: CASSGRDTNTDTQYF. The DNA for the CDR3 is TGTGCCAGCAGCGGCCGGGACACCAACACAGATACGCAGTATTTT.

This chain connects TRBV20-1 to TRBJ1-4; D not resolved. From germline, CDR1 is DFQATT and CDR2 SNEGSKA (reference sequence). V was cut by 4 bases and J by 0 bases, with 6 bases left in between. The CDR3 is 13 amino acids. The CDR3 DNA sequence: TGCAGTGCTACCACAGCAACTAATGAAAAACTGTTTTTT. Amino acid sequence: CSATTATNEKLFF.

This clonotype was counted at least ten times. The rearrangement links TRBV12-3 or TRBV12-4 to TRBJ2-1; D not certain. V lost 2 bases and J lost 8, with 1 base in between. CDR3 length: 10 residues. CDR3 nucleotide sequence: TGTGCCAGCAGTTTACATGAGCAGTTCTTC. Residues: CASSLHEQFF.

This clonotype was found many times. The chain employs TRBV7-9 and TRBJ2-7, with 7 bases aligning to TRBD2. V shed 1 base and J 0 bases; nucleotides not matched to a gene: 12. The CDR3 is made up of 18 amino acids. Germline V gives CDR1 SEHNR, CDR2 FQNEAQ (reference sequence). As DNA, the CDR3 is TGTGCCAGCAGCTTAGTAAGACCCGCTAGCGGTGCCTCCTACGAGCAGTACTTC. This encodes CASSLVRPASGASYEQYF.

This clonotype was seen only a few times. Written as DNA, the CDR3 is TGCAGTGCTAGAGACCGCGGGGAGGGGTTGGAGACCCAGTACTTC. Protein sequence: CSARDRGEGLETQYF. The J gene is TRBJ2-5, the V gene TRBV20-1; 7 bases agree with TRBD2. CDR1 is DFQATT and CDR2 is SNEGSKA in the germline V gene (reference sequence). The CDR3 has 15 amino acids. The V and J ends lost 0 bases and 5 bases, in that order; junction bases with no gene match: 9.

The table lists this clonotype with many counts. The rearrangement uses TRBV5-1 and TRBJ2-5; D is possibly TRBD1 or TRBD2 (5 bases each). V lost 1 base and J lost 5, with 15 bases in between. Germline values: CDR1 SGHRS, CDR2 YFSETQ. This CDR3 region has 15 residues. DNA for the CDR3: TGCGCCAGCAGCTTGCTCCCGGGGACCCAGGAGACCCAGTACTTC. This sequence encodes CASSLLPGTQETQYF.

There are many counts of this clonotype. The rearrangement uses TRBV5-1 and TRBJ1-4; D is undetermined. Germline V lookup: CDR1 SGHRS, CDR2 YFSETQ. Trimming removed 2 bases at V and 8 bases at J, with 13 bases between. CDR3 length equals 14 residues. The CDR3 DNA sequence: TGCGCCAGCAGCTTACCCGCTTTGGGAGAAAAACTGTTTTTT. It specifies CASSLPALGEKLFF.

This clonotype appeared many times. The chain carries TRBV15 and TRBJ1-5; D might be TRBD1 (5 bases). CDR1 and CDR2 from the germline V gene are LNHNV and YYDKDF (reference sequence). The CDR3 consists of 13 residues. V lost 11 bases to trimming and J lost 2 bases, with 13 bases between them. Written as DNA, the CDR3 is TGTGCCGACTTCAGGGAGGGCAATCAGCCCCAGCATTTT. This codes for CADFREGNQPQHF.

Points on this clonotype: This may be a read error, as it is one base from a much larger clone. The V call is TRBV7-9, the J call TRBJ2-1, with 9 bases aligning to TRBD1. CDR1 is SEHNR and CDR2 is FQNEAQ in the germline V gene (reference sequence). The CDR3 loop spans 16 amino acids. CDR3 residues: CVSSFLRDRENNEQFF. The DNA of the CDR3 is TGTGTCAGCAGCTTTCTCCGGGACAGGGAAAACAATGAGCAGTTCTTC.

In this sample, this clonotype turned up many times. The chain recombines TRBV12-3 or TRBV12-4 with TRBJ2-3, with TRBD1 matching over 10 bases. After removal of 3 bases from V and 5 bases from J, the junction contained 8 bases not matched to a gene. The CDR3 totals 16 residues. As DNA, the CDR3 is TGTGCCAGCAGTTTGGGACAGGGGATCGGTAGAGATACGCAGTATTTT. Translated: CASSLGQGIGRDTQYF.

This clonotype was picked up one time. The chain has TRBV19 and TRBJ2-3; D is unclear. The V gene lost 3 bases and the J gene lost 1 base, with 5 bases spanning the gap. CDR3 length: 13 residues. Germline V gene sequence: CDR1 LNHDA, CDR2 SQIVND (reference sequence). CDR3 coding DNA: TGTGCCAGTAGTATGAGGCGCACAGATACGCAGTATTTT. It codes for CASSMRRTDTQYF.

The DNA of the CDR3 is TGTGCCAGCAGTGGCCGATCCCTAGATGAGCAGTTCTTC. Translation: CASSGRSLDEQFF. J is TRBJ2-1 and V is TRBV25-1; D unresolved. The V gene's germline CDR1 is MGHDK and CDR2 SYGVNS. The CDR3 consists of 13 residues. Trimming stripped 4 bases from V and 8 bases from J, with 12 bases between.

This clonotype has ten or more counts. The chain couples TRBV11-1 to TRBJ2-7, with D perhaps TRBD1 (6 bases). V lost 1 base and J 3 bases, leaving 19 bases between the germline ends. The CDR3 loop spans 17 amino acids. Germline CDR1 SGHAT, CDR2 FQDESV (reference sequence). This chain's CDR3 is CASSLGATGMVDYEQYF. The CDR3 DNA reads TGTGCCAGCAGCTTAGGGGCAACAGGGATGGTCGACTACGAGCAGTACTTC.

This chain links TRBV11-2 with TRBJ2-1, with a tentative D call TRBD2 (5 bases). This CDR3 has 12 residues. CDR1 SGHAT and CDR2 FQNNGV come from the germline V gene. Trimming removed 6 bases from V and 10 bases from J, with 13 bases in between. Written as DNA, the CDR3 is TGTGCCAGCAGTTCCTTGGGAGAGGAGCAGTTCTTC. The encoded protein is CASSSLGEEQFF.

At least ten counts were recorded for this clonotype. The CDR3 sequence is CASSLSTSEETQYF. The CDR3 DNA is TGCGCCAGCAGCTTGTCTACTAGCGAGGAGACCCAGTACTTC. The V call is TRBV5-1, the J call TRBJ2-5, with TRBD2 matching over 7 bases. Germline CDR1 reads SGHRS; CDR2 reads YFSETQ. V lost 1 base and J lost 5; bases outside the gene matches: 5. This CDR3 region has 14 residues.

This clonotype appeared many times. The chain is built from TRBV2 and TRBJ1-1, with D tentatively TRBD1 (5 bases). The germline V gene has CDR1 SNHLY and CDR2 FYNNEI. The CDR3 totals 16 residues. V dropped 11 bases and J dropped 4 bases, with 26 bases sitting between them. DNA for the CDR3: TGTGCCTTAGGCGGGGGAAGGAGGTTTGACGGCACTGAAGCTTTCTTT. Translated: CALGGGRRFDGTEAFF.